Below are 20 T cell receptor beta chains sequenced from a single sample in a study of molecular identifiers for immune sequencing clone quantification. One entry per CDR3 protein, called by TCRdb with MiXCR from the PCR reads. The sample shows 400,000 to 600,000 distinct CDR3 sequences, around 23% of them seen only once. The sequenced material came from naive CD8+ T cells from blood, with Jurkat cell RNA spiked in. The subset was: FACS-sorted CD8+CD4-CCR7+CD45RA+ naive T cells. The receptor set was obtained from a human donor in good health. Some libraries in this study had Jurkat cell RNA spiked in.

The chain employs TRBV2 and TRBJ2-1; possibly TRBD2 for D (7 bases). Between the trimmed V and J ends, which lost 11 bases and 4 bases, there was a span of 21 bases. Germline CDR1 SNHLY, CDR2 FYNNEI. This CDR3 is 15 amino acids long. The CDR3 sequence: CAASARGRGYNEQFF. CDR3 coding DNA: TGTGCCGCAAGTGCGCGGGGGAGGGGGTACAATGAGCAGTTCTTC.

The chain recombines TRBV12-3 or TRBV12-4 with TRBJ1-5; TRBD1 agrees at 7 bases. The V gene end was trimmed by 5 bases and the J gene end by 5 bases; junction bases not matched to a gene: 3. The CDR3 is 13 amino acids. The CDR3 nucleotides read TGTGCCAGCAGTCGGACAGGAGATCAGCCCCAGCATTTT. Its translation: CASSRTGDQPQHF.

This clonotype has only a few counts. DNA for the CDR3: TGTGCCAGCGAGTTGGGAAACAATGAGCAGTTCTTC. Its translation is CASELGNNEQFF. The chain is built from TRBV11-2 and TRBJ2-1, with D unclear. Trimming cost V 8 bases and J 5 bases, with 10 bases left between them. CDR1 SGHAT and CDR2 FQNNGV come from the germline V gene. This CDR3 is 12 amino acids long.

This clonotype was picked up many times. The chain uses TRBV29-1 and TRBJ2-4; D possibly corresponds to TRBD1 (5 bases). Trimming cost V 6 bases and J 2 bases, with 11 bases left between them. The germline V gene has CDR1 SQVTM and CDR2 ANQGSEA. The CDR3 has 13 amino acids. Here the CDR3 DNA reads TGCAGCGTCACGGACAATACCAAAAACATTCAGTACTTC. Its protein product is CSVTDNTKNIQYF.

This clonotype was seen ten or more times. The J gene is TRBJ2-3, the V gene TRBV4-1; tentatively, D is TRBD1 or TRBD2 (5 bases each). CDR1 is MGHRA and CDR2 is YSYEKL in the germline V gene. There are 15 residues in the CDR3. V lost 0 bases to trimming and J lost 0 bases, with 7 bases between them. CDR3 bases: TGCGCCAGCAGCCAAGAGGGACGAAGCACAGATACGCAGTATTTT. It yields the protein CASSQEGRSTDTQYF.

This chain uses TRBV20-1 with TRBJ1-1, with TRBD1 as a possible D gene (5 bases). V was cut by 4 bases and J by 10 bases, with 19 bases left in between. Germline CDR1 DFQATT, CDR2 SNEGSKA (reference sequence). The CDR3 consists of 13 residues. In nucleotides, the CDR3 is TGCAGTGCTATCTCTGAGCCGTCGGGGGTAGCTTTCTTT. Its protein product is CSAISEPSGVAFF.

This clonotype was seen at least ten times. The chain joins TRBV12-3 or TRBV12-4 to TRBJ2-5; 10 nucleotides align to TRBD2. V shed 8 bases, J shed 2 bases, and the junction held 14 bases outside the gene matches. There are 17 residues in the CDR3. As DNA, the CDR3 is TGTGCCAGCTCCCAAGGGGGACTAGCGAGCGGACAAGAGACCCAGTACTTC. Its translation is CASSQGGLASGQETQYF.

This clonotype was seen more than once but under ten times. One end of the junction is discordant with germline, which a read error may explain. The V gene is TRBV7-9, the J gene TRBJ2-7, with 9 bases lining up with TRBD1. CDR1 and CDR2 (germline): SEHNR, FQNEAQ (reference sequence). The CDR3 is 14 amino acids. CDR3 in amino acids: CAGSQTGGTYEQYF. In DNA form, the CDR3 reads TGTGCCGGCAGCCAGACAGGGGGAACCTACGAGCAGTACTTC.

This clonotype came up a few times. The genes are TRBV7-9 and TRBJ2-3; 8 bases are shared with TRBD1. CDR1 and CDR2 from the germline V gene are SEHNR and FQNEAQ (reference sequence). This CDR3 has 16 residues. The junction had 9 bases not matched to a gene; V was cut back by 5 bases and J by 2 bases. For the CDR3, the DNA is TGTGCCAGCAGCCTCCCCCGGGACAGGCCCACAGATACGCAGTATTTT. Amino acid sequence: CASSLPRDRPTDTQYF.

The rearrangement joins TRBV19 to TRBJ2-7; 7 bases are shared with TRBD2. Losses at the gene ends were 10 bases for V and 0 bases for J; bases not matched to a gene: 6. Per the germline V gene, CDR1 is LNHDA and CDR2 is SQIVND (reference sequence). This CDR3 has 13 residues. The CDR3 DNA is TGTGCCACCTCGGGAGGCGCCTCCTACGAGCAGTACTTC. This encodes CATSGGASYEQYF.

Comments on this clonotype: A junction end diverges from the germline sequence, so it may reflect a read error. The rearrangement joins TRBV3-1 to TRBJ1-6, with 7 bases that match TRBD1. The germline V gene has CDR1 LGHDT and CDR2 YNNKEL (reference sequence). The CDR3 covers 16 residues. The DNA of the CDR3 is TGTGTCAGCAGCGAACAGGGGTTCGGATATAATTCACCCCTCCACTTT. Protein: CVSSEQGFGYNSPLHF. The full variable domain, its missing parts supplied by reference TRBV3-1 and TRBJ1-6, is DTAVSQTPKYLVTQMGNDKSIKCEQNLGHDTMYWYKQDSKKFLKIMFSYNNKELIINETVPNRFSPKSPDKAHLNLHINSLELGDSAVYFCVSSEQGFGYNSPLHFGNGTRLTVT.

The rearrangement uses TRBV13 and TRBJ1-1; D is perhaps TRBD1 (5 bases). The CDR3 contains 15 residues. In germline, CDR1 is PRHDT, CDR2 FYEKMQ (reference sequence). V was clipped by 5 bases and J by 5 bases, with 18 bases between them. The DNA of the CDR3 is TGTGCCAGCAGCGCGAGACGGGACGTCAAAACTGAAGCTTTCTTT. Translated: CASSARRDVKTEAFF.

The chain couples TRBV10-2 to TRBJ2-3; D is perhaps TRBD1 (5 bases). The CDR3 contains 14 residues. CDR1 and CDR2 (germline): WSHSY, SAAADI. Trimming took off 7 bases at V and 1 base at J, with 12 bases between the two ends. The CDR3 coding sequence is TGCGCCAGCAAGGCTGAACAGGGCACAGATACGCAGTATTTT. Amino acids: CASKAEQGTDTQYF.

This clonotype was observed a few times. The V gene is TRBV13, the J gene TRBJ2-7, with 14 bases matching TRBD2. V lost 4 bases and J lost 0; bases outside the gene matches: 5. CDR1 and CDR2 (germline): PRHDT, FYEKMQ (reference sequence). The CDR3 consists of 17 residues. CDR3: CASSSGLAGVHSYEQYF. CDR3 in DNA: TGTGCCAGCAGCTCGGGACTAGCGGGAGTTCACTCCTACGAGCAGTACTTC.

CDR3 in amino acids: CASSQGMWAGGQFF. The CDR3 DNA follows: TGTGCCAGCAGCCAAGGAATGTGGGCGGGGGGGCAGTTCTTC. The chain recombines TRBV3-1 with TRBJ2-1, with 8 positions matching TRBD2. The CDR3 covers 14 residues. With V trimmed by 1 base and J by 12 bases, 8 bases remained unmatched. Germline values: CDR1 LGHDT, CDR2 YNNKEL (reference sequence).

Points on this clonotype: A read error may produce the germline difference seen at one junction end. The chain recombines TRBV7-7 with TRBJ2-2; 10 nucleotides line up with TRBD2. The CDR3 has 15 amino acids. Germline loops: CDR1 SSHAT, CDR2 FNYEAQ (reference sequence). The CDR3 here is CASSRTSGPTGELFF. CDR3 nucleotides: TGTGCTAGCAGCAGGACTAGCGGACCCACCGGGGAGCTGTTTTTT.

This clonotype was found many times. J is TRBJ2-2 and V is TRBV9; D unclear. The germline V gene encodes CDR1 SGDLS and CDR2 YYNGEE. The length of the CDR3 is 14 residues. The V end was cut by 0 bases, the J end by 6 bases, with 9 bases between. The CDR3 protein is CASSVVKGPGELFF. The CDR3 DNA follows: TGTGCCAGCAGCGTAGTCAAGGGCCCCGGGGAGCTGTTTTTT.

The sample holds a few counts of this clonotype. This chain links TRBV24-1 with TRBJ2-6; no definite D call. Germline V gene lookup returns CDR1 KGHDR and CDR2 SFDVKD. The CDR3 length is 15 residues. Trimming took 5 bases from V and 0 from J, leaving 7 bases between them. CDR3 amino acids: CATSASGSGANVLTF. CDR3 nucleotides: TGTGCCACCAGTGCGTCGGGCTCTGGGGCCAACGTCCTGACTTTC.

This clonotype appeared a few times. Written as DNA, the CDR3 is TGTGCCAGCAGCGTAGGGACTACCCTCACAGATACGCAGTATTTT. This translates into CASSVGTTLTDTQYF. J is TRBJ2-3 and V is TRBV9; D may be TRBD2 (6 bases). Germline V gives CDR1 SGDLS, CDR2 YYNGEE. V lost 0 bases and J 2 bases, leaving 10 bases between the germline ends. This CDR3 has 15 residues.

Concerning this clonotype itself: A clone one base away is much larger, so this may be a read error. This chain joins TRBV5-1 and TRBJ2-6; tentative D call: TRBD2 (6 bases). Germline CDR1 is SGHRS and CDR2 is YFSETQ. The CDR3 has 16 amino acids. CDR3 bases: TGCGCCGGCAGCCCCGCCGGGAGCTCTGGGGCCAACGTCCTGACTTTC. It is translated as CAGSPAGSSGANVLTF.